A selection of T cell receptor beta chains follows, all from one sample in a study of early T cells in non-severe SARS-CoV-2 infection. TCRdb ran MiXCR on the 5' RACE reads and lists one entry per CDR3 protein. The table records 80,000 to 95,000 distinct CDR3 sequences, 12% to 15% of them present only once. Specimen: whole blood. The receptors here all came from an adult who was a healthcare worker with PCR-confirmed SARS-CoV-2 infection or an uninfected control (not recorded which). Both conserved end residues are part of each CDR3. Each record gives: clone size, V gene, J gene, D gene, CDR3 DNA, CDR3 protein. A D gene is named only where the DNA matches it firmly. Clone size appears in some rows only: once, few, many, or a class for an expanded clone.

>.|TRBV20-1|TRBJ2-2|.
TGCAGTGCTAGACTCTCTGGAGTGAACACCGGGGAGCTGTTTTTT
CSARLSGVNTGELFF
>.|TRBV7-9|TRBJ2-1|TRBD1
TGTGCCAGCAGCTCCTGGACAGGCTGGACCTACAATGAGCAGTTCTTC
CASSSWTGWTYNEQFF
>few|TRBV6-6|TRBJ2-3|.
TGTGCCAGCAGTGCGGGACACCGCCTGGGAGATACGCAGTATTTT
CASSAGHRLGDTQYF
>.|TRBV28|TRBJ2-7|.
TGTGCCAGCAGGGGGCCTACCTACGAGCAGTACTTC
CASRGPTYEQYF
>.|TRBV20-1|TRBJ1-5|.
TGCAGTGCTGGGTTTCAGCCCCAGCATTTT
CSAGFQPQHF
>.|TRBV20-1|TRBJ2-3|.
TGCAGTGCTAGAGATAGGACAGTTCCGACAGATACGCAGTATTTT
CSARDRTVPTDTQYF
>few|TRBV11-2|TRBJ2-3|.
TGTGCCAGCAGCCCCTTGGCAGGGAATACGCAGTATTTT
CASSPLAGNTQYF
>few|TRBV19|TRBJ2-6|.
TGTGCCAGTAGTATTCCTGGGGCCAACGTCCTGACTTTC
CASSIPGANVLTF
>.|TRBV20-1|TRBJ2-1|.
TGCAGTGCTAGAGCGCTGGGACTCCGAGCCTCCTACAATGAGCAGTTCTTC
CSARALGLRASYNEQFF
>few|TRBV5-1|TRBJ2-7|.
TGCGCCAGCAGCTTGGCCCTACGAGCAGTACCCTACGAGCAGTACTTC
CASSLALRAVPYEQYF
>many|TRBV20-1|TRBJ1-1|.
TGCAGTGCTAGTTGGGACCCATCGAACACTGAAGCTTTCTTT
CSASWDPSNTEAFF
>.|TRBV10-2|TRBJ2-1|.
TGCGCCAGCCTACCTGGTTTGGGGAGCTCCTACAATGAGCAGTTCTTC
CASLPGLGSSYNEQFF
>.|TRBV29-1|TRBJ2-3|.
TGCAGCGTTGAAGTCAGGGTGGGAGATACGCAGTATTTT
CSVEVRVGDTQYF
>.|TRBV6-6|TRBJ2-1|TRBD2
TGTGCCAGCAGGGCCGGGACTAGCGGGGGGCCCAGCTCCTACAATGAGCAGTTCTTC
CASRAGTSGGPSSYNEQFF
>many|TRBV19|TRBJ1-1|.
TGTGCCAGTAGTATAATAAAGGGCATGAACACTGAAGCTTTCTTT
CASSIIKGMNTEAFF
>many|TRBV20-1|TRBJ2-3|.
TGCAGTGCTACGCGGGCTCCTAGCACAGATACGCAGTATTTT
CSATRAPSTDTQYF
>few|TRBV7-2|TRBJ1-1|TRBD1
TGTGCCAGCAGCCGGGACAGGGGGTCGGTAGCTTTCTTT
CASSRDRGSVAFF